Following are 11 T cell receptor beta chains from one sample sequenced in a study of vaccination and CD4 T cells after COVID-19. Their antigen targets remain unknown. The treatment: roughly 10-day PBMC culture with coronavirus spike peptide pools or control peptides (ViraFEST assay). Cultured CD4+ T cell DNA was sequenced using the Oncomine TCR Beta short-read assay. TCRdb analysed the PCR reads with MiXCR anew, one entry per CDR3 protein. The data hold more than 15,000 distinct CDR3 sequences, with approximately 40% observed a single time. The sample in question was CD4+ T cells from blood, cultured in vitro, obtained after SARS-CoV-2 vaccination. The receptors shown here come from a human donor who had recovered from COVID-19.

The V call is TRBV24-1, the J call TRBJ2-1; 11 nucleotides match TRBD1. The germline gives CDR1 KGHDR, CDR2 SFDVKD. V lost 9 bases to trimming and J lost 8 bases; unmatched junction nucleotides: 11. The CDR3 sequence is 15 residues long. The CDR3 here is CATGRDRGALDEQFF. The DNA for the CDR3 is TGTGCCACCGGAAGGGACAGGGGGGCGCTTGATGAGCAGTTCTTC.

This clonotype was recorded a few times. V and J are TRBV11-3 and TRBJ2-3; a weak D match, TRBD1 (6 bases). V was trimmed by 0 bases and J by 1 base, leaving 14 bases between them. The CDR3 consists of 17 residues. CDR1 SGHNT and CDR2 YENEEA come from the germline V gene. CDR3 nucleotides: TGTGCCAGCAGCTTAGATGGGACCCCAGGGGGCACAGATACGCAGTATTTT. Translated, it gives CASSLDGTPGGTDTQYF.

The chain has TRBV5-1 and TRBJ1-6; a possible D gene is TRBD1 (6 bases). Trimming shortened V by 0 bases and J by 9 bases, and 13 bases separated the two germline ends. CDR3 length equals 15 residues. Germline V lookup: CDR1 SGHRS, CDR2 YFSETQ. CDR3 loop: CASSLVAGDSSPLHF. DNA of the CDR3: TGCGCCAGCAGCTTGGTGGCAGGGGATAGTTCACCCCTCCACTTT.

V is TRBV12-5 and J is TRBJ1-5, with D maybe TRBD1 (5 bases). Germline CDR1 is LGHNT and CDR2 is FRNRAP. The ends were cut back, 6 bases at V and 4 bases at J, with 13 bases in the middle. This CDR3 spans 14 amino acids. The CDR3 spells CASGGQGENQPQHF. The CDR3 DNA reads as TGTGCTAGTGGAGGGCAGGGCGAAAATCAGCCCCAGCATTTT.

This rearrangement joins TRBV28 to TRBJ2-3; D is possibly TRBD2 (6 bases). The germline V gene has CDR1 MDHEN and CDR2 SYDVKM. V was shortened by 7 bases and J by 6 bases, with 23 bases between the two germline ends. The CDR3 extends over 16 amino acids. The CDR3 region has the DNA TGTGCCAGCACGGATGGTTTAGGAGGGACTTGGGATACGCAGTATTTT. Residues: CASTDGLGGTWDTQYF.

This sequence joins TRBV6-1 and TRBJ1-2; no clear D gene. Trimming pared 2 bases from V and 2 bases from J, leaving 15 bases between. The CDR3 runs 16 residues. Germline values: CDR1 MNHNS, CDR2 SASEGT. The CDR3 DNA follows: TGTGCCAGCAGTGAATTTGGCGGTTCGGTCAACTATGGCTACACCTTC. Translated, it gives CASSEFGGSVNYGYTF.

This chain joins TRBV14 and TRBJ2-3; no definite D call. Germline CDR1 reads SGHDN; CDR2 reads FVKESK. V lost 4 bases to trimming and J lost 0 bases, with 8 bases between them. The CDR3 runs 14 residues. The CDR3 protein is CASSRLPSTDTQYF. The DNA for the CDR3 is TGTGCCAGCAGCCGGCTACCTAGCACAGATACGCAGTATTTT.

This chain links TRBV20-1 with TRBJ2-5, with 9 positions matching TRBD2. Germline V CDR1 and CDR2: DFQATT, SNEGSKA (reference sequence). Trimming at V came to 0 bases and at J to 2 bases, leaving 4 bases not matched to a gene. CDR3 length: 15 amino acids. The CDR3: CSARDGAGGQETQYF. The CDR3 DNA reads as TGCAGTGCTAGAGACGGAGCGGGGGGACAAGAGACCCAGTACTTC.

J is TRBJ2-7 and V is TRBV28, with TRBD2 matching over 7 bases. The CDR3 has 14 amino acids. The junction had 5 bases not matched to a gene; V was cut back by 4 bases and J by 2 bases. CDR1 MDHEN and CDR2 SYDVKM come from the germline V gene. CDR3 region: CASSSVAGPYEQYF. Written as DNA, the CDR3 is TGTGCCAGCAGTTCTGTAGCGGGCCCCTACGAGCAGTACTTC.

This chain joins TRBV7-8 and TRBJ1-5, with a weak D call TRBD1 (5 bases). There are 14 residues in the CDR3. CDR1 is SGHVS and CDR2 is FQNEAQ in the germline V gene. V lost 5 bases and J 7 bases, leaving 15 bases between the germline ends. The CDR3 sequence: CASSQGGKDQPQHF. The CDR3 bases are TGTGCCAGCAGCCAGGGAGGGAAAGACCAGCCCCAGCATTTT.

The rearrangement joins TRBV19 to TRBJ2-2; 12 bases map to TRBD2. This CDR3 is 15 amino acids long. Germline V CDR1 and CDR2: LNHDA, SQIVND (reference sequence). Trimming removed 5 bases from V and 7 bases from J; junction bases left unmatched: 5. The CDR3 region has the DNA TGTGCCAGTAGTTTCCTAGCGGGAGGGGTCGGGGAGCTGTTTTTT. It is translated as CASSFLAGGVGELFF.